These 21 T cell receptor beta chains came from one sample sequenced in a study of identical twins. TCRdb redid the calling of the 5' RACE reads with MiXCR, one entry per CDR3 protein. The sample has hundreds of thousands of distinct CDR3 sequences; around 21% are singletons. In addition, the sample was reused for a study of T cells expressing NK-cell markers.

Material: PBMCs. These receptors came from a woman under 30 in good health.

The chain links TRBV12-3 or TRBV12-4 to TRBJ2-1, with D hard to call. The V end was cut by 5 bases, the J end by 0 bases, with 8 bases between. This CDR3 has 14 residues. As DNA, the CDR3 is TGTGCCAGCAGTCGTTCCAGCTCCTACAATGAGCAGTTCTTC. This encodes CASSRSSSYNEQFF.

The rearrangement joins TRBV12-3 or TRBV12-4 to TRBJ1-2; D not resolved. V dropped 4 bases and J dropped 6 bases, with 15 bases sitting between them. The CDR3 is made up of 14 amino acids. CDR3 nucleotides: TGTGCCAGCAGTTCCCGCCAGACCTTGGATGGCTACACCTTC. This translates into CASSSRQTLDGYTF.

This clonotype was picked up many times. The chain uses TRBV27 and TRBJ2-1, with 7 bases aligning to TRBD2. There are 14 residues in the CDR3. V lost 7 bases and J lost 6; bases outside the gene matches: 9. Germline V gene sequence: CDR1 MNHEY, CDR2 SMNVEV (reference sequence). CDR3 region: CASTRPGGGNEQFF. The CDR3 nucleotides read TGTGCCAGCACCCGCCCGGGCGGGGGCAATGAGCAGTTCTTC.

V is TRBV13 and J is TRBJ2-1, with 8 bases lining up with TRBD1. V shed 4 bases, J shed 9 bases, and the junction held 5 bases outside the gene matches. Germline V gene data show CDR1 as PRHDT and CDR2 as FYEKMQ (reference sequence). The CDR3 consists of 13 residues. The CDR3 reads CASSYRQGTEQFF. In DNA, the CDR3 is TGTGCCAGCAGCTATCGACAGGGGACTGAGCAGTTCTTC.

This sequence joins TRBV2 and TRBJ2-3; a possible D gene is TRBD2 (6 bases). Germline V gene sequence: CDR1 SNHLY, CDR2 FYNNEI. This CDR3 has 13 residues. V lost 8 bases and J 5 bases, leaving 14 bases between the germline ends. The CDR3 sequence is CASGRNGGDTQYF. CDR3 nucleotides: TGTGCCAGCGGTCGGAACGGGGGAGATACGCAGTATTTT.

There are many counts of this clonotype. V usage is TRBV10-2 and J usage is TRBJ2-7; D is undetermined. The ends were cut back, 7 bases at V and 3 bases at J, with 16 bases in the middle. CDR1 is WSHSY, CDR2 SAAADI, per germline. The CDR3 covers 14 residues. CDR3 residues: CASTLERKGYEQYF. Written as DNA, the CDR3 is TGCGCCAGCACCTTGGAAAGGAAGGGCTACGAGCAGTACTTC.

The gene calls are TRBV7-9 and TRBJ1-5; no clear D gene. Germline CDR1 is SEHNR and CDR2 is FQNEAQ (reference sequence). This CDR3 region has 14 residues. The V and J ends lost 5 bases and 2 bases respectively, with 10 bases between them. CDR3 in amino acids: CASSDTTGNQPQHF. CDR3 sequence (DNA): TGTGCCAGCAGCGACACCACCGGCAATCAGCCCCAGCATTTT.

This clonotype was seen many times. V gene TRBV12-3 or TRBV12-4 combines with J gene TRBJ2-1; TRBD2 aligns across 8 bases. The CDR3 runs to 13 residues. Trimming took 5 bases from V and 7 from J; bases not matched to a gene: 4. CDR3 sequence (DNA): TGTGCCAGCAGTCTCATAGCGGGGAATGAGCAGTTCTTC. It encodes CASSLIAGNEQFF.

The rearrangement links TRBV6-2 or TRBV6-3 to TRBJ2-1, with 16 bases identical to TRBD2. Looked up from germline, CDR1 is MNHEY and CDR2 is SVGEGT. Germline trimming cut 0 bases from V and 3 bases from J; bases unmatched to any gene: 8. The CDR3 totals 20 residues. Here the CDR3 reads CASSYSPGTSGREGYNEQFF. DNA for the CDR3: TGTGCCAGCAGTTACTCCCCCGGGACTAGCGGGAGGGAAGGCTACAATGAGCAGTTCTTC.

The chain is built from TRBV12-3 or TRBV12-4 and TRBJ1-5; maybe TRBD1 (6 bases). The ends were cut back, 0 bases at V and 9 bases at J, with 6 bases in the middle. There are 12 residues in the CDR3. CDR3 loop: CASSLAGGPQHF. Written as DNA, the CDR3 is TGTGCCAGCAGTTTAGCAGGGGGGCCCCAGCATTTT.

CDR3 loop: CASSGLQETQYF. The CDR3, as DNA: TGTGCCAGCTCCGGCTTACAAGAGACCCAGTACTTC. The chain carries TRBV7-9 and TRBJ2-5; D is unresolved. Trimming left V 8 bases short and J 2 bases short, with 9 bases between. Germline CDR1 is SEHNR and CDR2 is FQNEAQ (reference sequence). This CDR3 comprises 12 residues.

This clonotype showed up just a few times. The chain joins TRBV7-9 to TRBJ2-1; 10 nucleotides match TRBD1. V was clipped by 4 bases and J by 5 bases; unmatched bases: 5. CDR3 length: 15 residues. Germline V gene data show CDR1 as SEHNR and CDR2 as FQNEAQ (reference sequence). The CDR3 DNA reads TGTGCCAGCAGCTCTAGGGACAGGGGACACAATGAGCAGTTCTTC. Its translation: CASSSRDRGHNEQFF.

The table lists this clonotype with a count of one. This chain joins TRBV6-2 or TRBV6-3 and TRBJ2-5, with a tentative D call TRBD2 (5 bases). The CDR3 runs 13 residues. V lost 8 bases to trimming and J lost 1 base, with 11 bases between them. CDR1 MNHEY and CDR2 SVGEGT come from the germline V gene. CDR3 nucleotides: TGTGCCAGCCGCGGGCCGTTCCAAGAGACCCAGTACTTC. Protein: CASRGPFQETQYF.

The rearrangement joins TRBV20-1 to TRBJ2-5, with D hard to call. Germline CDR1 DFQATT, CDR2 SNEGSKA (reference sequence). CDR3 length: 11 residues. Between the trimmed V and J ends, which lost 5 bases and 8 bases, there was a span of 12 bases. The CDR3 sequence is CSAALTSTQYF. For the CDR3, the DNA is TGCAGTGCTGCCTTGACGTCTACCCAGTACTTC.

This clonotype appeared a few times. The rearrangement uses TRBV12-3 or TRBV12-4 and TRBJ1-1; no clear D gene. V gave up 5 bases and J gave up 4 bases, with 11 bases separating them. The CDR3 consists of 13 residues. The CDR3 is CASSDLRTTEAFF. The CDR3, as DNA: TGTGCCAGCAGTGATCTGAGGACCACTGAAGCTTTCTTT.

The chain employs TRBV20-1 and TRBJ2-3, with 8 bases aligning to TRBD2. CDR1 and CDR2 from the germline V gene are DFQATT and SNEGSKA (reference sequence). The CDR3 sequence is 14 residues long. V was pared by 3 bases and J by 4 bases, with 6 bases of the junction left unmatched. The CDR3 spells CSASRGLVADTQYF. The CDR3 DNA reads TGCAGTGCTAGTAGGGGACTAGTGGCAGATACGCAGTATTTT.

This clonotype has just a few counts. This chain connects TRBV10-3 to TRBJ2-1; D may be TRBD2 (6 bases). V was shortened by 8 bases and J by 5 bases, with 19 bases between the two germline ends. The germline gives CDR1 ENHRY, CDR2 SYGVKD. The CDR3 length is 15 residues. As DNA, the CDR3 is TGTGCCATCGGGGACTCTAGGAAGGGTCACAATGAGCAGTTCTTC. Protein sequence: CAIGDSRKGHNEQFF.

Concerning this clonotype: At one end, the junction sequence differs from germline, possibly due to a read error. The chain employs TRBV12-3 or TRBV12-4 and TRBJ2-2; 8 nucleotides match TRBD2. This CDR3 region has 14 residues. CDR3 region: CVSSLAGSTGELFF. As DNA, the CDR3 is TGTGTCAGCAGTTTAGCGGGATCTACCGGGGAGCTGTTTTTT.

The chain uses TRBV5-1 and TRBJ2-7; 10 bases match TRBD1. V was pared by 4 bases and J by 3 bases, with 13 bases of the junction left unmatched. Germline V gene lookup returns CDR1 SGHRS and CDR2 YFSETQ. CDR3 length: 17 residues. This chain's CDR3 is CASSPGTGDYAVYEQYF. The CDR3 bases are TGCGCCAGCAGCCCCGGGACAGGGGATTACGCCGTCTACGAGCAGTACTTC.

CDR3 coding DNA: TGCAGCGTTGAAGAGGGACTGTTGGGCGAGCAGTACTTC. This encodes CSVEEGLLGEQYF. The genes are TRBV29-1 and TRBJ2-7; weak D call: TRBD2 (6 bases). The CDR3 runs to 13 residues. V lost 0 bases and J 6 bases, leaving 12 bases between the germline ends. Germline V gives CDR1 SQVTM, CDR2 ANQGSEA.

The chain recombines TRBV7-8 with TRBJ2-2; tentatively, D is TRBD2 (6 bases). The germline V gene encodes CDR1 SGHVS and CDR2 FQNEAQ. The CDR3 consists of 15 residues. Trimming pared 5 bases from V and 1 base from J, leaving 11 bases between. The CDR3 reads CASSRMGGNTGELFF. The CDR3 DNA is TGTGCCAGCAGCCGCATGGGGGGGAACACCGGGGAGCTGTTTTTT.